These 5 T cell receptor beta chains were sequenced from one sample in a study of T cell responses to AZD1222 COVID-19 vaccine. Produced via immunoSEQ multiplex PCR; TCRdb's table is partial and in-frame only. The profile shows fewer than 150,000 clones, around 86% of them singletons. The sample here was peripheral blood, taken on day 0 of AZD1222 vaccination. The receptor source for this set is an adult in good health.

V and J are TRBV14 and TRBJ1-1; perhaps TRBD1 as D (6 bases). CDR1 and CDR2 from the germline V gene are SGHDN and FVKESK. Trimming removed 4 bases from V and 1 base from J, with 13 bases in between. The CDR3 is made up of 15 amino acids. The DNA for the CDR3 is TGTGCCAGCAGCCTTAATTCGGACAGGAACACTGAAGCTTTCTTT. Protein sequence: CASSLNSDRNTEAFF.

This chain connects TRBV10-1 to TRBJ2-7; 12 bases match TRBD2. CDR3 length: 17 amino acids. V was pared by 3 bases and J by 6 bases, with 12 bases of the junction left unmatched. CDR1 is WNHNN, CDR2 SYGVQD, per germline (reference sequence). The chain's CDR3 is CASSDLGSSGGALEQYF. The CDR3 bases are TGCGCCAGCAGTGATTTGGGATCTAGCGGGGGGGCCCTCGAGCAGTACTTC.

The chain is built from TRBV5-1 and TRBJ1-3; 8 positions agree with TRBD1. V gave up 4 bases and J gave up 0 bases; unmatched junction bases: 6. The germline CDR1 and CDR2 sequences are SGHRS and YFSETQ. The CDR3 covers 16 residues. In nucleotides, the CDR3 is TGCGCCAGCAGCGGGGGGGACAGGATCTCTGGAAACACCATATATTTT. It encodes CASSGGDRISGNTIYF.

The rearrangement joins TRBV5-1 to TRBJ1-5; 9 bases align to TRBD1. This CDR3 region has 18 residues. CDR1 SGHRS and CDR2 YFSETQ come from the germline V gene. J gave up 2 bases and V 4 bases, and 13 bases lay outside the gene matches. DNA of the CDR3: TGCGCCAGCAGCCTGGGGAGGTACAGGGGGCTTGGCAATCAGCCCCAGCATTTT. It encodes CASSLGRYRGLGNQPQHF.

This chain links TRBV9 with TRBJ1-2; perhaps TRBD1 as D (6 bases). The CDR3 totals 16 residues. Trimming took off 0 bases at V and 4 bases at J, with 16 bases between the two ends. Germline V gene lookup returns CDR1 SGDLS and CDR2 YYNGEE. This chain's CDR3 is CASSVGNRGYSYGYTF. CDR3 nucleotide sequence: TGTGCCAGCAGCGTAGGTAATAGGGGGTATAGCTATGGCTACACCTTC.